Listed below are T cell receptor beta chains from one sample, sequenced in a study of T cell responses to AZD1222 COVID-19 vaccine. Clones were sequenced by immunoSEQ multiplex PCR, and TCRdb holds only the in-frame ones, with some missing. The sample gives 90,000 to 150,000 clones, about nine tenths of which show up once; about 7.4% is in the top ten. The material sequenced was peripheral blood, taken on day 0 of AZD1222 vaccination. The receptors shown here come from an adult in good health. CDR3s leave out the opening cysteine and the closing phenylalanine or tryptophan. Each record gives: J gene, V gene, CDR3 protein.

j_call: TRBJ2-3
v_call: TRBV18
cdr3_aa: ASSPPSRGPRDTQY

j_call: TRBJ2-2
v_call: TRBV30
cdr3_aa: AWSLRQTAGELF

j_call: TRBJ2-6
v_call: TRBV18
cdr3_aa: ASSSYSGANVLT

j_call: TRBJ1-4
v_call: TRBV12-3/TRBV12-4
cdr3_aa: ASSFGSWEKLF

j_call: TRBJ2-2
v_call: TRBV11-3
cdr3_aa: ASSLEGQPTGELF

j_call: TRBJ2-1
v_call: TRBV6-5
cdr3_aa: ASSYGAGSNEQF

j_call: TRBJ1-5
v_call: TRBV12-3/TRBV12-4
cdr3_aa: ASSLLGQPQH

j_call: TRBJ2-1
v_call: TRBV5-1
cdr3_aa: ASSFLTVNNEQF

j_call: TRBJ1-6
v_call: TRBV28
cdr3_aa: ASFTTGQGYNSPLH

j_call: TRBJ2-1
v_call: TRBV19
cdr3_aa: ASSILLAGGDNEQF

j_call: TRBJ2-2
v_call: TRBV3-1/TRBV3-2
cdr3_aa: ASSRPPGNTGELF

j_call: TRBJ2-7
v_call: TRBV28
cdr3_aa: ASSLSTSGSSYEQY

j_call: TRBJ1-5
v_call: TRBV24-1
cdr3_aa: ATSALEGQPQH

j_call: TRBJ2-3
v_call: TRBV9
cdr3_aa: ASSVDGGAAADTQY

j_call: TRBJ1-1
v_call: TRBV6-5
cdr3_aa: ASSYRGDVGAF

j_call: TRBJ2-3
v_call: TRBV29-1
cdr3_aa: SVVESTDTQY

j_call: TRBJ2-3
v_call: TRBV5-4
cdr3_aa: ASRRDGNTQY

j_call: TRBJ1-1
v_call: TRBV5-1
cdr3_aa: ASSLGNVNTEAF

j_call: TRBJ1-5
v_call: TRBV6-5
cdr3_aa: ASSPTGLGNQPQH

j_call: TRBJ2-7
v_call: TRBV5-1
cdr3_aa: ASSPGQGADEQY

j_call: TRBJ2-1
v_call: TRBV5-6
cdr3_aa: ASSLGTGAPYNEQF

j_call: TRBJ2-7
v_call: TRBV5-6
cdr3_aa: ASSLTLGQGAHEQY

j_call: TRBJ1-1
v_call: TRBV3-1/TRBV3-2
cdr3_aa: ASSLQAGGAF

j_call: TRBJ2-1
v_call: TRBV19
cdr3_aa: ASSIQGSYNEQF

j_call: TRBJ2-7
v_call: TRBV10-3
cdr3_aa: AISGQESSYEQY

j_call: TRBJ1-2
v_call: TRBV5-1
cdr3_aa: ASSSSRYGYT

j_call: TRBJ2-7
v_call: TRBV6-4
cdr3_aa: ASSDFSTSGRFEQY

j_call: TRBJ1-5
v_call: TRBV6-1
cdr3_aa: ASSEGGTWSNQPQH

j_call: TRBJ2-3
v_call: TRBV10-3
cdr3_aa: AISDLAVFTDTQY

j_call: TRBJ1-4
v_call: TRBV7-9
cdr3_aa: ASSGEKLF

j_call: TRBJ1-2
v_call: TRBV10-3
cdr3_aa: AISGTEGYGYT

j_call: TRBJ2-3
v_call: TRBV5-1
cdr3_aa: ASSLATGKVSDTQY

j_call: TRBJ1-2
v_call: TRBV7-9
cdr3_aa: ASSATTEGARGYT

j_call: TRBJ2-1
v_call: TRBV3-1/TRBV3-2
cdr3_aa: ASSPSRGGQF

j_call: TRBJ2-7
v_call: TRBV28
cdr3_aa: ASKTGGGNSYEQY

j_call: TRBJ2-7
v_call: TRBV19
cdr3_aa: ASSNPTWEAGAPHEQY

j_call: TRBJ1-6
v_call: TRBV6-2/TRBV6-3
cdr3_aa: ASSVRRGSFDSPLH

j_call: TRBJ2-4
v_call: TRBV27
cdr3_aa: ASSVGWAKNIQY

j_call: TRBJ2-1
v_call: TRBV24-1
cdr3_aa: ATSDPGTGYNEQF

j_call: TRBJ2-3
v_call: TRBV3-1/TRBV3-2
cdr3_aa: ASSPMGTDTQY

j_call: TRBJ2-1
v_call: TRBV20-1
cdr3_aa: VVGQGNEQF

j_call: TRBJ2-7
v_call: TRBV7-9
cdr3_aa: ASSASSGQQTYEQY

j_call: TRBJ1-2
v_call: TRBV2
cdr3_aa: ASSFSPGGTASNYGYT

j_call: TRBJ1-6
v_call: TRBV4-3
cdr3_aa: ASSQNEGSSPLH

j_call: TRBJ2-5
v_call: TRBV7-9
cdr3_aa: ASSFGAGSDQETQY

j_call: TRBJ1-5
v_call: TRBV19
cdr3_aa: ASSMISNQPQH

j_call: TRBJ1-1
v_call: TRBV28
cdr3_aa: ASSLYTEAF

j_call: TRBJ1-5
v_call: TRBV6-5
cdr3_aa: ASSYSSGSNQPQH

j_call: TRBJ1-4
v_call: TRBV5-4
cdr3_aa: ASSLDRGNEKLF

j_call: TRBJ1-5
v_call: TRBV14
cdr3_aa: ASSPGTGFDQPQH

j_call: TRBJ1-1
v_call: TRBV10-2
cdr3_aa: ASILSAPGQGATEAF

j_call: TRBJ1-2
v_call: TRBV28
cdr3_aa: ASSRGIYGYT

j_call: TRBJ2-1
v_call: TRBV5-1
cdr3_aa: ASSLGTSEQF